This T cell receptor (beta chain) was retrieved from a study of T-cell reconstitution after alpha-beta-depleted transplantation in children. Researchers prepared the TCRbeta library using unique molecular identifiers, the study reports. TCRdb independently ran MiXCR on the PCR reads; one entry per CDR3 protein. The data show approximately 400,000 distinct CDR3 sequences, roughly 11% seen once. This clonotype has just a few counts. The sequence was obtained from a human donor who donated a stem cell graft to a child with acute myeloid leukemia. The sample consisted of PBMCs from the stem cell graft donor, taken from the stem cell graft.

CDR3 sequence reads: CATSRRTGTGGGEQFF. The CDR3 DNA follows: TGTGCCACCAGCAGACGAACTGGGACAGGGGGCGGTGAGCAGTTCTTC. The rearrangement joins TRBV15 to TRBJ2-1; 12 nucleotides agree with TRBD1. V lost 2 bases to trimming and J lost 9 bases; unmatched junction nucleotides: 8. CDR3 length equals 16 residues. Germline V gene data show CDR1 as LNHNV and CDR2 as YYDKDF (reference sequence).